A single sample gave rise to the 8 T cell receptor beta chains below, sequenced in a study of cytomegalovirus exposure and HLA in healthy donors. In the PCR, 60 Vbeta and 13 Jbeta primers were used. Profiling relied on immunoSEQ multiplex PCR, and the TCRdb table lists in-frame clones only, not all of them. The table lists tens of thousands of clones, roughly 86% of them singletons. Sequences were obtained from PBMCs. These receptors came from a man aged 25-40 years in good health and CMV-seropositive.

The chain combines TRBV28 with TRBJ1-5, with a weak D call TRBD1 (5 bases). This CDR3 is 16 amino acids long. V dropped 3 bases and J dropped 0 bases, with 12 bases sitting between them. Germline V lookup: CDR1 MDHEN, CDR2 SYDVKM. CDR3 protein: CASSLAGVISNQPQHF. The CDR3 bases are TGTGCCAGCAGTTTGGCGGGGGTCATTAGCAATCAGCCCCAGCATTTT. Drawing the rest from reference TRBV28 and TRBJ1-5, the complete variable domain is DVKVTQSSRYLVKRTGEKVFLECVQDMDHENMFWYRQDPGLGLRLIYFSYDVKMKEKGDIPEGYSVSREKKERFSLILESASTNQTSMYLCASSLAGVISNQPQHFGDGTRLSIL.

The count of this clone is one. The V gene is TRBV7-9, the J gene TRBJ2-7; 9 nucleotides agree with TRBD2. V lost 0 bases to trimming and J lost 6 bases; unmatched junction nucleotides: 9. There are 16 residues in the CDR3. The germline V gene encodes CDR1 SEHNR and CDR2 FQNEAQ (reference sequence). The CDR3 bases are TGTGCCAGCAGCTTAGCGGCAGGACTAGCGTTGTCCGAGCAGTACTTC. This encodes CASSLAAGLALSEQYF.

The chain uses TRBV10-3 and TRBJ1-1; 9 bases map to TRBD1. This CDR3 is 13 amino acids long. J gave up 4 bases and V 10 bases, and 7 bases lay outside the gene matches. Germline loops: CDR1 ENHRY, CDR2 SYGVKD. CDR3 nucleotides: TGTGCCAGCCGAACGACAGGGGGCACTGAAGCTTTCTTT. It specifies CASRTTGGTEAFF.

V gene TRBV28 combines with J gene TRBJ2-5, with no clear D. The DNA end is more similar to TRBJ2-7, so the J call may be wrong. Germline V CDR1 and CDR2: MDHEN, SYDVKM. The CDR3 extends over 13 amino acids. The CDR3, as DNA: TGTGCCAGCAGTTCATATACAGAGTACGAGCAGTACTTC. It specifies CASSSYTEYEQYF.

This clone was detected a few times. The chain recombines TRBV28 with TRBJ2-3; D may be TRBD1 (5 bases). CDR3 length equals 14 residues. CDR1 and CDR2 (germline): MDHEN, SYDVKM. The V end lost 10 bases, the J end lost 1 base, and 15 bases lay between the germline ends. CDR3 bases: TGTGCCACCCAGACAGTCCAGCGCACAGATACGCAGTATTTT. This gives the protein CATQTVQRTDTQYF.

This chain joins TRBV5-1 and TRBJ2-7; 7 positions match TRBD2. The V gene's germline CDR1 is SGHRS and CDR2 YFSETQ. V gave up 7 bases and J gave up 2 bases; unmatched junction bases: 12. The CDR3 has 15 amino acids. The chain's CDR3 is CASGEASSGTYEQYF. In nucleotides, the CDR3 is TGCGCCAGCGGAGAGGCTTCTAGCGGAACCTACGAGCAGTACTTC.

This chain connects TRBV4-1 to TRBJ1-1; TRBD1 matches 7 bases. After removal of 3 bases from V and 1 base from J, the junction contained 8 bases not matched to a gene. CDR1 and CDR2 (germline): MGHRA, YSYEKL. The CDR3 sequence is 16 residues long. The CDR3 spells CASSQITGTANTEAFF. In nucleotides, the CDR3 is TGCGCCAGCAGCCAGATTACCGGGACAGCGAACACTGAAGCTTTCTTT.

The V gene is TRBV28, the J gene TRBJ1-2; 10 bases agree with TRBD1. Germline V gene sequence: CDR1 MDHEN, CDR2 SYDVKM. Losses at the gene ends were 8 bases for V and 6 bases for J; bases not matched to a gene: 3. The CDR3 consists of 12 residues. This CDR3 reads CASVTGGHGYTF. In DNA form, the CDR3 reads TGTGCCAGCGTGACAGGGGGCCATGGCTACACCTTC.